Sequencing of this TCR beta chain was carried out in a study of blood T cells in healthy people across ages. Germline V CDR1 and CDR2: SQVTM, ANQGSEA. The germline V and J ends were trimmed by 5 bases and 2 bases, with 10 bases remaining between them. The CDR3 spans 12 residues. Sample-barcoded 5' priming and a J-beta primer mix drove a second PCR of about 6 to 12 cycles. TCRdb called the 5' RACE reads again in MiXCR, with one record for every CDR3 protein. The data show roughly 1,000,000 distinct CDR3 sequences, with roughly a quarter seen just once and around 0.7% held by the top ten. In its sample, this clonotype was seen a few times. These data also formed part of another study, on T cells of mothers and their children.

The sequencing input was blood. The chain carries TRBV29-1 and TRBJ2-7; possible D gene TRBD2, 5 bases. This sequence originates from a girl aged 2 to 9 in good health. CDR3 sequence reads: CSVQAAAYEQYF. DNA for the CDR3: TGCAGCGTTCAGGCAGCGGCCTACGAGCAGTACTTC.